A single sample is the source of the 18 T cell receptor beta chains below, sequenced in a study of T cells in women clearing cervical HPV infection. Generated by immunoSEQ multiplex PCR, the TCRdb table keeps only in-frame clones and is missing some. This repertoire comprises approximately 15,000 clones; its ten largest clones make up 7.6%. The material sequenced was blood buffy coat. The receptors derive from a woman aged 18-70 years with a cervical HPV16 infection that either progressed to CIN3+ or cleared (not recorded which).

To note about this clone: The read finishes 3 residues shy of the CDR3 end, and the germline J gene is used to complete it. The rearrangement joins TRBV6-4 to TRBJ1-1, with D perhaps TRBD1 (5 bases). V shed 0 bases and J shed 2 bases, with 7 bases lying between them. The CDR3 is 14 residues long. Germline loops: CDR1 MRHNA, CDR2 SNTAGT. The CDR3 sequence is CASSDSDRNTEAFF. The part of the CDR3 DNA that was read is TGTGCCAGCAGTGACTCAGACAGAAACACTGAA.

About this clone itself: Read coverage stops 3 residues before the CDR3 terminus; the germline J gene supplies the remainder. The chain has TRBV7-2 and TRBJ2-1; 13 bases align to TRBD2. This CDR3 comprises 14 residues. Germline V lookup: CDR1 SGHTA, CDR2 FQGNSA. The ends lost 5 bases at V and 8 bases at J; junction bases unmatched: 3. The sequenced part of the CDR3 DNA is TGTGCCAGCAGCCCGGGGACTAGCGGGGATGAG. Translated, it gives CASSPGTSGDE. The CDR3, in full, reads CASSPGTSGDEQFF.

About this clone itself: The observed sequence ends 3 residues before the CDR3 terminus, with the missing tail filled in from the germline J gene. The chain links TRBV7-3 to TRBJ2-3, with 10 bases aligning to TRBD2. V lost 6 bases, J lost 2 bases, and 14 bases stayed unmatched. The CDR3 runs 18 residues. Germline V lookup: CDR1 SGHTA, CDR2 FQGTGA. The part of the CDR3 DNA that was read is TGTGCCAGCAGTCCCAGATTGGGACTAGCGAAAAACACAGATACG. Translation gives CASSPRLGLAKNTDT. In full, the CDR3 reads CASSPRLGLAKNTDTQYF.

About this clone itself: The sequenced fragment ends 3 residues before the CDR3 boundary, so the rest is inferred from the germline J gene. The chain links TRBV7-9 to TRBJ2-2; 8 bases map to TRBD1. CDR3 length: 15 residues. Germline CDR1 is SEHNR and CDR2 is FQNEAQ (reference sequence). The DNA read from the CDR3 is TGTGCCAGCAGCTTACAGGGGGCAAGATCTGAAAAG. Translated, it gives CASSLQGARSEK. The whole CDR3 region reads CASSLQGARSEKLFF.

To note about this clone: Relative to the germline gene, one junction end is altered; a read error may explain this. Other DNA variants within this sample encode the same CDR3. The CDR3 sequence is CASSEEQGYTIYF. The sequenced part of the CDR3 DNA is TGTGCCAGCAGTGAGGAACAGGGTTACACG. The chain uses TRBV2 and TRBJ1-3; tentatively, D is TRBD1 (6 bases). The sequenced fragment ends 3 residues before the CDR3 boundary, so the rest is inferred from the germline J gene. Germline V gene sequence: CDR1 SNHLY, CDR2 FYNNEI. The CDR3 is made up of 13 amino acids. Drawing the rest from reference TRBV2 and TRBJ1-3, the complete variable domain is EPEVTQTPSHQVTQMGQEVILRCVPISNHLYFYWYRQILGQKVEFLVSFYNNEISEKSEIFDDQFSVERPDGSNFTLKIRSTKLEDSAMYFCASSEEQGYTIYFGEGSWLTVV.

Note on this clone: The observed sequence ends 3 residues before the CDR3 terminus, with the missing tail filled in from the germline J gene. The chain combines TRBV4-1 with TRBJ2-5; 8 bases fit TRBD1. The CDR3 spans 14 residues. Germline trimming cut 2 bases from V and 5 bases from J; bases unmatched to any gene: 4. The germline gives CDR1 MGHRA, CDR2 YSYEKL. CDR3 region: CASSQKDRAETQYF. CDR3 DNA (partial): TGCGCCAGCAGCCAAAAGGACAGGGCTGAGACC.

On this clone itself: The read gets to within 3 residues of the CDR3 end, and the germline J gene fills in the rest. The chain recombines TRBV7-9 with TRBJ1-2, with TRBD1 matching 8 bases. This CDR3 is built from 15 residues. CDR1 is SEHNR, CDR2 FQNEAQ, per germline (reference sequence). The CDR3 bases that were read are TGTGCCAGCAGCAGCCGGGACAGGCTGTACAATGAC. Translating it yields CASSSRDRLYND. In full, the CDR3 reads CASSSRDRLYNDYTF. Combining the CDR3 with reference TRBV7-9 and TRBJ1-2 gives the whole variable domain DTGVSQNPRHKITKRGQNVTFRCDPISEHNRLYWYRQTLGQGPEFLTYFQNEAQLEKSRLLSDRFSAERPKGSFSTLEIQRTEQGDSAMYLCASSSRDRLYNDYTFGSGTRLTVV.

A note on this clone: One end of the junction varies from germline; a read error may be responsible. Sequencing ends 3 residues short of the CDR3 end; the germline J gene provides the rest. V is TRBV4-2 and J is TRBJ1-1, with 8 bases matching TRBD1. The CDR3 has 15 amino acids. Germline assignment: CDR1 LGHNA and CDR2 YNFKEQ. CDR3 sequence reads: CASSQDGTGRVGAFF. The DNA read from the CDR3 is TGCGCCAGCAGCCAGGATGGGACAGGCCGGGTTGGC.

A note on this clone: Read coverage stops 3 residues before the CDR3 terminus; the germline J gene supplies the remainder. V and J are TRBV29-1 and TRBJ2-7, with 7 bases fitting TRBD1. There are 16 residues in the CDR3. Losses at the gene ends were 2 bases for V and 4 bases for J; bases not matched to a gene: 14. The germline gives CDR1 SQVTM, CDR2 ANQGSEA. CDR3 in amino acids: CSVERFSVGTEYEQYF. CDR3 DNA (partial): TGCAGCGTTGAAAGGTTTTCCGTTGGGACAGAATACGAG.

As for this clone: Read coverage stops 3 residues before the CDR3 terminus; the germline J gene supplies the remainder. The V and J genes are TRBV18 and TRBJ1-1; TRBD1 aligns across 7 bases. This CDR3 is 16 amino acids long. Trimming cost V 1 base and J 6 bases; bases outside gene matches: 11. Germline V gene data show CDR1 as KGHSH and CDR2 as LQKENI. CDR3 bases read: TGTGCCAGCTCACCACTGGCGACAGGGTCCCCGTCTGAA. Its protein is CASSPLATGSPSE. In full, the CDR3 reads CASSPLATGSPSEAFF.

A remark on this clone: The missing CDR3 end, 3 residues past where the read stops, is filled in from the germline J gene. The gene calls are TRBV6-2 or TRBV6-3 and TRBJ1-3; D might be TRBD1 (6 bases). Trimming shortened V by 2 bases and J by 3 bases, and 11 bases separated the two germline ends. There are 15 residues in the CDR3. Germline V gene lookup returns CDR1 MNHEY and CDR2 SVGEGT. The CDR3 here is CASSYRGAGGNTIYF. The sequenced part of the CDR3 DNA is TGTGCCAGCAGTTACCGGGGGGCCGGTGGAAACACC.

A word on this clone: The read terminates 3 residues before the CDR3 end, so the remaining end is supplied by the germline J gene. The chain is built from TRBV19 and TRBJ2-7, with 13 positions matching TRBD2. The CDR3 loop spans 15 amino acids. CDR1 LNHDA and CDR2 SQIVND come from the germline V gene (reference sequence). V shed 5 bases and J 3 bases; nucleotides not matched to a gene: 4. CDR3 DNA, as far as it was read: TGTGCCAGTAGTCGAGGACTAGCGGGGGTCTACGAG. It yields the protein CASSRGLAGVYE. The whole CDR3 region reads CASSRGLAGVYEQYF.

As regards this clone: With the read ending 3 residues before the CDR3 end, the germline J gene is used to fill in that end. This chain joins TRBV6-2 or TRBV6-3 and TRBJ2-2, with no clear D. V shed 6 bases and J shed 2 bases, with 13 bases lying between them. The germline V gene encodes CDR1 MNHEY and CDR2 SVGEGT. CDR3 length: 15 amino acids. CDR3 region: CASSGRLTNTGELFF. CDR3 bases read: TGTGCCAGCAGCGGAAGACTGACCAACACCGGGGAG.

About this clone itself: Read data end 3 residues before the CDR3 end; the end is taken from the germline J gene. The chain is built from TRBV28 and TRBJ2-7, with 12 bases matching TRBD1. Germline assignment: CDR1 MDHEN and CDR2 SYDVKM. The CDR3 length is 18 residues. V lost 5 bases, J lost 3 bases, and 14 bases stayed unmatched. CDR3 bases read: TGTGCCAGCAGTACTCCCCTCGGGACAGGGGGCCTTCTCTACGAG. Translating it yields CASSTPLGTGGLLYE. The full CDR3 protein is CASSTPLGTGGLLYEQYF.

To note about this clone: The CDR3 extends 3 residues past the end of the read, so its final part is completed from the germline J gene. The identical CDR3 is also encoded by other nucleotide sequences in the sample. The V call is TRBV6-2 or TRBV6-3, the J call TRBJ2-2, with a weak D call TRBD2 (6 bases). This CDR3 comprises 15 residues. The V end was cut by 7 bases, the J end by 4 bases, with 16 bases between. The germline gives CDR1 MNHEY, CDR2 SVGEGT. The CDR3 bases that were read are TGTGCCAGCACTCGGGATAGCGGAAGCACCGGGGAG. It yields the protein CASTRDSGSTGE. The complete CDR3 protein is CASTRDSGSTGELFF.

To note about this clone: The read gets to within 3 residues of the CDR3 end, and the germline J gene fills in the rest. The chain combines TRBV6-1 with TRBJ1-2; D may be TRBD1 (5 bases). Trimming removed 3 bases at V and 4 bases at J, with 9 bases between. Germline lookup yields CDR1 MNHNS and CDR2 SASEGT. The CDR3 length is 13 residues. The covered CDR3 bases are TGTGCCAGCAGTGATGGGCAGGGCTATGGC. Translating gives CASSDGQGYG. The entire CDR3 reads CASSDGQGYGYTF.

On this clone: The read halts 3 residues ahead of the CDR3 end, with the missing end drawn from the germline J gene. The chain uses TRBV4-1 and TRBJ1-5, with a possible D match to TRBD1 (6 bases). Germline-derived CDR1 and CDR2 are MGHRA and YSYEKL. The CDR3 runs to 16 residues. V was shortened by 1 base and J by 1 base, with 11 bases between the two germline ends. The DNA read from the CDR3 is TGCGCCAGCAGCCAAGCTCACGGACAGAGCAATCAGCCC. It encodes CASSQAHGQSNQP. The CDR3 as a whole reads CASSQAHGQSNQPQHF.

Notes on this clone: From the germline J gene comes the end of the CDR3, since the read stops 3 residues before it. This rearrangement joins TRBV2 to TRBJ1-5; possible D gene TRBD1, 6 bases. V was cut by 4 bases and J by 6 bases, with 16 bases left in between. This CDR3 region has 15 residues. From germline, CDR1 is SNHLY and CDR2 FYNNEI. This chain's CDR3 is CASSGGSKGGQPQHF. The sequenced CDR3 bases are TGTGCCAGCAGTGGGGGTAGTAAAGGGGGTCAGCCC.